The rows below give T cell receptor beta chains drawn from one sample of a study of identical twins. TCRdb used MiXCR to reprocess the 5' RACE reads, holding one entry per CDR3 protein. The sample consists of hundreds of thousands of distinct CDR3 sequences, roughly 7% of them appearing once. The same sample was also studied in work on yellow fever vaccine responses in identical twins.

The sequenced sample consisted of memory (CD45RO+) T cells sorted from blood. The receptors originated from a woman younger than 35 in good health. Both conserved end residues are part of each CDR3. Fields, in order: V gene, J gene, D gene, clone size, CDR3 DNA, CDR3 protein. D genes are given only for firm matches. Clone size is stated in some rows and not others, as once, few, many or a class when expanded.

>TRBV20-1|TRBJ2-2|TRBD1|many
TGCAGTGCGAGACAGGGGGCGAACACCGGGGAGCTGTTTTTT
CSARQGANTGELFF
>TRBV3-1|TRBJ1-6|TRBD1|few
TGTGCCTCCAGCCAAGATTTCTGGACAGGGGGAAATTCACCCCTCCACTTT
CASSQDFWTGGNSPLHF
>TRBV20-1|TRBJ1-2|TRBD1|NA
TGCAGTGCTAGACGGGCAGGGGGTGACTATGGCTACACCTTC
CSARRAGGDYGYTF
>TRBV5-4|TRBJ1-2|NA|many
TGTGCCAGCAGCCCTGACACAGGAAACTTCTATGGCTACACCTTC
CASSPDTGNFYGYTF
>TRBV20-1|TRBJ2-1|NA|many
TGCAGTGCTAGAGCTAATCGAGGAGCTGCTACCTACAATGAGCAGTTCTTC
CSARANRGAATYNEQFF
>TRBV18|TRBJ1-1|NA|NA
TGTGCCAGCTCACCAGCCACAGCGAACACTGAAGCTTTCTTT
CASSPATANTEAFF
>TRBV3-1|TRBJ2-5|TRBD2|NA
TGTGCCAGCAGCCAAACAGCGGGAGGGCTACAAGAGACCCAGTACTTC
CASSQTAGGLQETQYF
>TRBV11-2|TRBJ2-3|NA|NA
TGTGCCAGCAGCGGTAGCCCCTCAGGCGCAGATACGCAGTATTTT
CASSGSPSGADTQYF
>TRBV7-2|TRBJ2-2|NA|many
TGTGCCAGCAGCTCCCTCGCGAGAACCGGGGAGCTGTTTTTT
CASSSLARTGELFF
>TRBV25-1|TRBJ2-3|NA|few
TGTGCCAGCAACACGGTAGACACAGATACGCAGTATTTT
CASNTVDTDTQYF
>TRBV2|TRBJ1-5|NA|many
TGTGCCAGCAGTTCCCAGAAGAATCAGCCCCAGCATTTT
CASSSQKNQPQHF
>TRBV20-1|TRBJ2-1|NA|many
TGCAGTGCTAGAGATGGGCAGAGTAACAATGAGCAGTTCTTC
CSARDGQSNNEQFF
>TRBV15|TRBJ1-4|NA|many
TGTGCCACCAGCAGAGAGGCGCTGGGGAATGAAAAACTGTTTTTT
CATSREALGNEKLFF
>TRBV10-3|TRBJ2-7|NA|many
TGTGCCATCAGCAACGAATACGAGCAGTACTTC
CAISNEYEQYF
>TRBV13|TRBJ2-7|NA|few
TGTGCCAGCAGCAACAGGGCTCACGAGCAGTACTTC
CASSNRAHEQYF
>TRBV11-3|TRBJ1-5|NA|few
TGTGCCAGCAGCTTGCCGACAGAGGGGAATCAGCCCCAGCATTTT
CASSLPTEGNQPQHF
>TRBV20-1|TRBJ2-5|NA|NA
TGCAGTGCTGTTACTCAGATCCGGGGGAAAGAAGAGACCCAGTACTTC
CSAVTQIRGKEETQYF
>TRBV2|TRBJ2-7|NA|many
TGTGCCAGCAAACCGGGAAGCGCTACCTACGAGCAGTACTTC
CASKPGSATYEQYF
>TRBV5-1|TRBJ2-1|NA|many
TGCGCCAGCAGCGTCCCTGAGGTTACGGATGAGCAGTTCTTC
CASSVPEVTDEQFF
>TRBV20-1|TRBJ1-2|TRBD1|many
TGCAGTGCTTCGACAGGGGGAAACTATGGCTACACCTTC
CSASTGGNYGYTF
>TRBV5-1|TRBJ2-3|NA|NA
TGCGCCAGCATGCAGTGGGGGGTGGATACGCAGTATTTT
CASMQWGVDTQYF
>TRBV7-9|TRBJ2-1|NA|few
TGTGCCAGCAGCCCCCCAGGAGTAAATGAGCAGTTCTTC
CASSPPGVNEQFF
>TRBV19|TRBJ2-1|TRBD2|NA
TGTGCCAGTAGTAGCGGGGGGGCCGTCTACAATGAGCAGTTCTTC
CASSSGGAVYNEQFF
>TRBV5-1|TRBJ1-5|NA|many
TGCGCCAGCAGCTTGGCGGGGCCATATAGCAATCAGCCCCAGCATTTT
CASSLAGPYSNQPQHF
>TRBV7-9|TRBJ2-7|NA|NA
TGTGCCAGCAGCACCACCGGGTTGGATTACGAGCAGTACTTC
CASSTTGLDYEQYF
>TRBV6-6|TRBJ2-2|NA|many
TGTGCCAGCAGGGTTCAGAACACCGGGGAGCTGTTTTTT
CASRVQNTGELFF
>TRBV20-1|TRBJ1-1|TRBD1|NA
TGCAGTGCCCGCGGGGACAGGGGTTTGAGCACTGAAGCTTTCTTT
CSARGDRGLSTEAFF
>TRBV28|TRBJ2-5|TRBD1|many
TGTGCCAGCCGACAGGGGGCCCTTGAGATAGAGACCCAGTACTTC
CASRQGALEIETQYF